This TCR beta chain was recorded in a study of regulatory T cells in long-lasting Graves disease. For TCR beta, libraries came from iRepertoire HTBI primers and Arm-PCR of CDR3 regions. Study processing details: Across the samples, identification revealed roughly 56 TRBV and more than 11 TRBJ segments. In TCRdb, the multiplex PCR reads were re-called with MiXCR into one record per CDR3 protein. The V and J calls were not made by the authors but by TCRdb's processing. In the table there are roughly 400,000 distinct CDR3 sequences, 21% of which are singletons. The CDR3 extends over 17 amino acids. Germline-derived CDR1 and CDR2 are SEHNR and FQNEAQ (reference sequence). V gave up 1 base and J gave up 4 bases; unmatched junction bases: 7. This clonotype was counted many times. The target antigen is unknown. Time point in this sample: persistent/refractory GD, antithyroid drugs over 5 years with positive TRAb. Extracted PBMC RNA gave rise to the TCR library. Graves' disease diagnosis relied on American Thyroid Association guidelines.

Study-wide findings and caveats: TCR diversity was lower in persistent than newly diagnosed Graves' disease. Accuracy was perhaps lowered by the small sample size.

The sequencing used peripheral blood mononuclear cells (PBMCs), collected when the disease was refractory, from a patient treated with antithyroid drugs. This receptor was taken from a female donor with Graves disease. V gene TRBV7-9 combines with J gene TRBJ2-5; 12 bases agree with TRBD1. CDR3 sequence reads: CASSLDRDRGQRETQYF. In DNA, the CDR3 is TGTGCCAGCAGCTTAGATAGGGACAGGGGGCAGCGAGAGACCCAGTACTTC. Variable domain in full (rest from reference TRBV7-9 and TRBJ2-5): DTGVSQNPRHKITKRGQNVTFRCDPISEHNRLYWYRQTLGQGPEFLTYFQNEAQLEKSRLLSDRFSAERPKGSFSTLEIQRTEQGDSAMYLCASSLDRDRGQRETQYFGPGTRLLVL.